The 9 T cell receptor beta chains below were found in one sample sequenced in a study of T cells after yellow fever vaccination. MiXCR, applied by TCRdb to the 5' RACE reads, yields one record per CDR3 protein. The data hold 250,000 to 400,000 distinct CDR3 sequences, with about 4% observed a single time. The specimen was PBMCs, collected 5 days after the yellow fever booster vaccination. The receptors derive from a man aged 18-30 years who received the YFV17D yellow fever vaccine.

This clonotype has more than one count but fewer than ten. V usage is TRBV3-1 and J usage is TRBJ2-3; weak D call: TRBD1 (5 bases). Per germline, CDR1 LGHDT and CDR2 YNNKEL (reference sequence). CDR3 length: 15 amino acids. V lost 3 bases, J lost 4 bases, and 14 bases lay in between. As DNA, the CDR3 is TGTGCCAGCAGCCACCAGGGTAGTTTAGCAGATACGCAGTATTTT. Translated: CASSHQGSLADTQYF.

The CDR3 reads CASSYSIAGETQYF. For the CDR3, the DNA is TGTGCCAGCAGTTACTCGATTGCCGGGGAGACCCAGTACTTC. The rearrangement links TRBV6-2 or TRBV6-3 to TRBJ2-5; D gene uncertain. The ends were cut back, 0 bases at V and 5 bases at J, with 10 bases in the middle. The CDR3 is 14 residues long. Germline V gene lookup returns CDR1 MNHEY and CDR2 SVGEGT.

V and J are TRBV7-2 and TRBJ1-5; D not certain. Germline V gene lookup returns CDR1 SGHTA and CDR2 FQGNSA. This CDR3 region has 13 residues. With 5 bases removed from V and 7 bases from J, the gap between germline ends came to 12 bases. CDR3 nucleotide sequence: TGTGCCAGCAGCCGACATCTATACCAGCCCCAGCATTTT. As protein: CASSRHLYQPQHF. Variable domain in full (rest from reference TRBV7-2 and TRBJ1-5): GAGVSQSPSNKVTEKGKDVELRCDPISGHTALYWYRQSLGQGLEFLIYFQGNSAPDKSGLPSDRFSAERTGGSVSTLTIQRTQQEDSAVYLCASSRHLYQPQHFGDGTRLSIL.

This clonotype was counted only a few times. The genes are TRBV5-1 and TRBJ2-5; D is unresolved. Germline CDR1 SGHRS, CDR2 YFSETQ. V lost 4 bases and J lost 2, with 15 bases in between. The CDR3 consists of 15 residues. The CDR3 loop reads CASSLRTRSQETQYF. CDR3 DNA: TGCGCCAGCAGCCTCCGGACCCGTAGTCAAGAGACCCAGTACTTC.

In its sample, this clonotype was seen a few times. The V and J genes are TRBV7-9 and TRBJ1-3; D gene uncertain. This CDR3 contains 13 residues. Per the germline V gene, CDR1 is SEHNR and CDR2 is FQNEAQ (reference sequence). Trimming removed 4 bases from V and 0 bases from J, with 4 bases in between. The chain's CDR3 is CASSWVSGNTIYF. In DNA form, the CDR3 reads TGTGCCAGCAGCTGGGTCTCTGGAAACACCATATATTTT.

This clonotype was seen at least ten times. The chain recombines TRBV6-5 with TRBJ1-1; D is unresolved. CDR1 MNHEY and CDR2 SVGAGI come from the germline V gene. The germline V and J ends were trimmed by 8 bases and 4 bases, with 8 bases remaining between them. The CDR3 is 11 amino acids. The CDR3 is CASLVGTEAFF. The CDR3 bases are TGTGCCAGCTTGGTTGGCACTGAAGCTTTCTTT.

This chain links TRBV7-2 with TRBJ2-2; 8 bases are shared with TRBD2. The germline CDR1 and CDR2 sequences are SGHTA and FQGNSA. Germline trimming cut 5 bases from V and 3 bases from J; bases unmatched to any gene: 5. This CDR3 comprises 15 residues. CDR3 region: CASSHGTSDTGELFF. In nucleotides, the CDR3 is TGTGCCAGCAGCCACGGGACTAGTGACACCGGGGAGCTGTTTTTT.

The chain joins TRBV6-2 or TRBV6-3 to TRBJ2-3; a weak D match, TRBD1 (5 bases). The ends were cut back, 0 bases at V and 2 bases at J, with 12 bases in the middle. The CDR3 runs to 16 residues. The germline gives CDR1 MNHEY, CDR2 SVGEGT. The CDR3 bases are TGTGCCAGCAGTTACTCGCCAGGGATAGACACAGATACGCAGTATTTT. It codes for CASSYSPGIDTDTQYF.

This chain links TRBV6-5 with TRBJ1-2; 9 bases map to TRBD1. The V and J ends lost 5 bases and 3 bases, in that order; junction bases with no gene match: 4. Germline V gene data show CDR1 as MNHEY and CDR2 as SVGAGI. The CDR3 consists of 14 residues. Here the CDR3 reads CASSHTGGHYGYTF. CDR3 nucleotide sequence: TGTGCCAGCAGTCACACAGGGGGCCACTATGGCTACACCTTC.